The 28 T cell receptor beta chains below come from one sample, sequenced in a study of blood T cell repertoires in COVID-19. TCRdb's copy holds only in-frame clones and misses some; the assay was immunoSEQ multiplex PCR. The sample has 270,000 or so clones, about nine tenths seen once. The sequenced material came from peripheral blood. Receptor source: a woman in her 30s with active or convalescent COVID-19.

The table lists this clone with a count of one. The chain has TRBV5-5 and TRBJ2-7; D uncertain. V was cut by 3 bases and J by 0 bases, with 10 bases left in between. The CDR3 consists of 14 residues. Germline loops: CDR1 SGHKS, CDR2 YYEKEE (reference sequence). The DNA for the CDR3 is TGTGCCAGCAGCTGGCTAGTTGGCTCCTACGAGCAGTACTTC. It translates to CASSWLVGSYEQYF.

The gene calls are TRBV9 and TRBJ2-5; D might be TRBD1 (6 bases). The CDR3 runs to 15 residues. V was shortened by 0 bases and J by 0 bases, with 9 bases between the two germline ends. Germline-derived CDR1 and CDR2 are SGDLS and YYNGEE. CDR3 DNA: TGTGCCAGCAGCGTAGAGGGACATTACCAAGAGACCCAGTACTTC. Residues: CASSVEGHYQETQYF.

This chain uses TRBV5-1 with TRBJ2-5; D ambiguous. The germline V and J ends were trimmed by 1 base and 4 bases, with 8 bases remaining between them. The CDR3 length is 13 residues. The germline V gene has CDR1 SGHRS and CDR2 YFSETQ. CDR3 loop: CASSLQSGETQYF. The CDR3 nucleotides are TGCGCCAGCAGCTTGCAGTCGGGAGAGACCCAGTACTTC.

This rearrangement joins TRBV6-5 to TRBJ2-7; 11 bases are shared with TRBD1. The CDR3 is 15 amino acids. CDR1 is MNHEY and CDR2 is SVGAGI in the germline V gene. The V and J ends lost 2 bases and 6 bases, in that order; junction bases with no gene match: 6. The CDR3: CASSYHRDRGGEQYF. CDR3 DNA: TGTGCCAGCAGTTACCATCGGGACAGGGGGGGCGAGCAGTACTTC.

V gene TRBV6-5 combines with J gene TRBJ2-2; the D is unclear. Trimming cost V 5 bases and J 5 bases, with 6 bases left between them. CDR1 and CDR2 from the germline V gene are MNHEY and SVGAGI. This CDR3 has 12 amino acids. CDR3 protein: CASSLGTGELFF. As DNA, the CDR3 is TGTGCCAGCAGTCTCGGGACCGGGGAGCTGTTTTTT.

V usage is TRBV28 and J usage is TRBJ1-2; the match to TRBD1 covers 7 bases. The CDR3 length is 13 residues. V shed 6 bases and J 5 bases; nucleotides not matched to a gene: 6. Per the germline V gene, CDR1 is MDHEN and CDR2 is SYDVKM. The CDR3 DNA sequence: TGTGCCAGCAGAAAACAGGGGTGGTATGGCTACACCTTC. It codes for CASRKQGWYGYTF.

CDR3 loop: CASSYGQGEYEQYF. CDR3 DNA: TGTGCCAGCAGTTACGGTCAGGGGGAATACGAGCAGTACTTC. J is TRBJ2-7 and V is TRBV6-5; 7 bases are shared with TRBD1. Unmatched junction bases numbered 5, after V lost 2 bases and J lost 4 bases. Germline assignment: CDR1 MNHEY and CDR2 SVGAGI. This CDR3 is 14 amino acids long.

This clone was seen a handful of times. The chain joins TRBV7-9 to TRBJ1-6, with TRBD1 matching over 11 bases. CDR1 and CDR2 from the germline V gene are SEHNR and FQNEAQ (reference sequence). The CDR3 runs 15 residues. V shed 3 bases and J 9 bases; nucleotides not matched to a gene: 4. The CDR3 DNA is TGTGCCAGCAGCTTGAAGGGACAGGGGGTTTCACCCCTCCACTTT. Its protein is CASSLKGQGVSPLHF.

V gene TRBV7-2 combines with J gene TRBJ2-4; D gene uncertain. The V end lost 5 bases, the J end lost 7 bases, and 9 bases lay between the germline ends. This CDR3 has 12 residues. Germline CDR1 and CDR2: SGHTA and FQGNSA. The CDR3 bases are TGTGCCAGCAGCCTGTCCGGGAACATTCAGTACTTC. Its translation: CASSLSGNIQYF.

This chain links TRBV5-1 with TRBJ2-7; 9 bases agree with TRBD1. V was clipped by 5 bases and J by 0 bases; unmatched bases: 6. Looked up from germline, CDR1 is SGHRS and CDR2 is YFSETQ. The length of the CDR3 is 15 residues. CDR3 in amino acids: CASSFTGGASYEQYF. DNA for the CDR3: TGCGCCAGCAGTTTTACAGGGGGCGCCTCCTACGAGCAGTACTTC.

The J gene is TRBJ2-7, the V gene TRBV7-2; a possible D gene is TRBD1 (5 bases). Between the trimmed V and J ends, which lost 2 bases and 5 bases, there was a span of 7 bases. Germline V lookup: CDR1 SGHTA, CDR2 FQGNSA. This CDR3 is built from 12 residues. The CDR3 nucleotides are TGTGCCAGCAGCTTAAGGGGAAACGAGCAGTACTTC. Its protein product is CASSLRGNEQYF.

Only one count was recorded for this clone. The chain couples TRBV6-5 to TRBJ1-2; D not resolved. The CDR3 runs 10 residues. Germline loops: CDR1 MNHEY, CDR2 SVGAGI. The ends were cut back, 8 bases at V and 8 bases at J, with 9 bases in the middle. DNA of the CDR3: TGTGCCAGCTCCCGGGGAGGCTACACCTTC. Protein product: CASSRGGYTF.

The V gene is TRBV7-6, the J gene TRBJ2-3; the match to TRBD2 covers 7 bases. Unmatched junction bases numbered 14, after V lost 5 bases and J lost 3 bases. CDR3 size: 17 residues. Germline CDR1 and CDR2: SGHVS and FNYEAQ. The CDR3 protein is CASSPLGVGGGTDTQYF. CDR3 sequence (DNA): TGTGCCAGCAGCCCCCTCGGAGTGGGCGGGGGAACAGATACGCAGTATTTT.

The CDR3 DNA reads as TGCGCCAGCAGCTACGGACAGGGGCTCTTGAACACTGAAGCTTTCTTT. It yields the protein CASSYGQGLLNTEAFF. V gene TRBV4-3 combines with J gene TRBJ1-1; 9 nucleotides align to TRBD1. Germline assignment: CDR1 LGHNA and CDR2 YSLEER. There are 16 residues in the CDR3. V dropped 5 bases and J dropped 0; count of bases not matched to a gene: 7.

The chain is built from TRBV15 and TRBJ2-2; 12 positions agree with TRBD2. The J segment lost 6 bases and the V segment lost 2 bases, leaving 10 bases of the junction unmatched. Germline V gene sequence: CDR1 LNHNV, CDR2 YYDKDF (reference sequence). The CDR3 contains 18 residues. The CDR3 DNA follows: TGTGCCACCAGCAGACAGACTAGCGGGGGAGGTCTTGCCGGGGAGCTGTTTTTT. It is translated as CATSRQTSGGGLAGELFF. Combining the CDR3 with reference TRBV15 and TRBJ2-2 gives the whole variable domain DAMVIQNPRYQVTQFGKPVTLSCSQTLNHNVMYWYQQKSSQAPKLLFHYYDKDFNNEADTPDNFQSRRPNTSFCFLDIRSPGLGDTAMYLCATSRQTSGGGLAGELFFGEGSRLTVL.

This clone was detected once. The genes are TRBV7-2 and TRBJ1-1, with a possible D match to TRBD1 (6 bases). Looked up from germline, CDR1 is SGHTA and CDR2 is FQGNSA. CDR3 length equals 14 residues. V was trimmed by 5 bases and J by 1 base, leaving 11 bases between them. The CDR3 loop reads CASSPQGTNTEAFF. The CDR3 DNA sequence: TGTGCCAGCAGCCCACAGGGCACGAACACTGAAGCTTTCTTT. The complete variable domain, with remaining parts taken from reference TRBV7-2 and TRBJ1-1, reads GAGVSQSPSNKVTEKGKDVELRCDPISGHTALYWYRQSLGQGLEFLIYFQGNSAPDKSGLPSDRFSAERTGGSVSTLTIQRTQQEDSAVYLCASSPQGTNTEAFFGQGTRLTVV.

In DNA, the CDR3 is TGTGCCAGCAGTTACTCTGGCAGACTCAACTATGGCTACACCTTC. Amino acid sequence: CASSYSGRLNYGYTF. The V gene is TRBV6-2 or TRBV6-3, the J gene TRBJ1-2, with D hard to call. This CDR3 is built from 15 residues. Trimming removed 0 bases from V and 2 bases from J, with 10 bases in between. Looked up from germline, CDR1 is MNHEY and CDR2 is SVGEGT.

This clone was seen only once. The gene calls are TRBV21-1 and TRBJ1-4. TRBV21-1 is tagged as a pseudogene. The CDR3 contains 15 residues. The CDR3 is CASIPETEVKEKLFF. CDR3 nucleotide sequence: TGTGCCAGCATCCCGGAGACGGAAGTTAAAGAAAAACTGTTTTTT.

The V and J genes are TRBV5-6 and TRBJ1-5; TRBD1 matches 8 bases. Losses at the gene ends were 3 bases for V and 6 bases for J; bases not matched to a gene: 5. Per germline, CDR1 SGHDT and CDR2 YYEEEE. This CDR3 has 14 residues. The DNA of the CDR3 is TGTGCCAGCAGCTATTCAGGGGGCGGTCAGCCCCAGCATTTT. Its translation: CASSYSGGGQPQHF.

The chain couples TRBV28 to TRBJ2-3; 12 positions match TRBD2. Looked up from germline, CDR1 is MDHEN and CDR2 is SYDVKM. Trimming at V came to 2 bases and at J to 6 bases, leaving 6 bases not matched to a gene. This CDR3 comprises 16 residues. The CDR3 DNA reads TGTGCCAGCAGTTTAACCGGGCTAGCGGGGGGGGATACGCAGTATTTT. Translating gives CASSLTGLAGGDTQYF.

CDR3 residues: CASIDAGAPLHF. The CDR3 bases are TGTGCCAGCATTGATGCCGGAGCACCCCTCCACTTT. The chain has TRBV28 and TRBJ1-6; D not certain. V was pared by 7 bases and J by 11 bases, with 12 bases between. Germline values: CDR1 MDHEN, CDR2 SYDVKM. The CDR3 runs 12 residues.

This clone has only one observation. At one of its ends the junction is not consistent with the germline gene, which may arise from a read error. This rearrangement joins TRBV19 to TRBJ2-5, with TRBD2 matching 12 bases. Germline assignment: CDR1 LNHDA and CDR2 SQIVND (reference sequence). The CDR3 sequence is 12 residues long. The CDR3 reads CASGRGWETQYF. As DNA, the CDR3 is TGCGCTAGCGGGAGGGGTTGGGAGACCCAGTACTTC.

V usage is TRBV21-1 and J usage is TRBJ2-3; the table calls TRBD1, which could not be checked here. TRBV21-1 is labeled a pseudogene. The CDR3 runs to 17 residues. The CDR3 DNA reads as TGTGCCAGCTATTATAGGGGGCCAGGGGGCAGGTCGGATACGCAGTATTTT. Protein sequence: CASYYRGPGGRSDTQYF.

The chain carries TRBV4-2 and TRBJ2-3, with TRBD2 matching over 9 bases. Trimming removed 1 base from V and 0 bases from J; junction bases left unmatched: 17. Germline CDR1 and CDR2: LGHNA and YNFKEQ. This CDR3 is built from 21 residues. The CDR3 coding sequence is TGTGCCAGCAGCCAAGGTGGAGCGGTATCTAGCGGGGCCCTCAGCACAGATACGCAGTATTTT. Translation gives CASSQGGAVSSGALSTDTQYF.

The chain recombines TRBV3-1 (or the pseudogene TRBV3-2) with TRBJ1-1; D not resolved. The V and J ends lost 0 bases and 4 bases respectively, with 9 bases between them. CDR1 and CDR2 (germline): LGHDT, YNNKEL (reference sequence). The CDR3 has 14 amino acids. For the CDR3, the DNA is TGTGCCAGCAGCCAAGAATCGCTGCGCACTGAAGCTTTCTTT. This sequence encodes CASSQESLRTEAFF.

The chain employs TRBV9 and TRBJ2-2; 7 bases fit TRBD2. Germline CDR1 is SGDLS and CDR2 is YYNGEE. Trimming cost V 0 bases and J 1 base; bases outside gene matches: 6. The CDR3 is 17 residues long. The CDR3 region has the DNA TGTGCCAGCAGCGTAGCGTGGTCGGGGGGGAACACCGGGGAGCTGTTTTTT. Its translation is CASSVAWSGGNTGELFF.

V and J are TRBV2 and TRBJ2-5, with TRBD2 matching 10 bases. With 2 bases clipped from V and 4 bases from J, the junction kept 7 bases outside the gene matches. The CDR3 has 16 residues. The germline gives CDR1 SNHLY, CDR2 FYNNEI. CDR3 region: CASSERLAGVGETQYF. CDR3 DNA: TGTGCCAGCAGTGAACGGCTAGCGGGGGTAGGAGAGACCCAGTACTTC.

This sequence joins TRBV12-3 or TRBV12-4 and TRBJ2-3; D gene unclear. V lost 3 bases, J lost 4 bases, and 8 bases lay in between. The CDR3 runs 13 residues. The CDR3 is CASSLVEADTQYF. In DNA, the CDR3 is TGTGCCAGCAGTTTGGTAGAGGCAGATACGCAGTATTTT.